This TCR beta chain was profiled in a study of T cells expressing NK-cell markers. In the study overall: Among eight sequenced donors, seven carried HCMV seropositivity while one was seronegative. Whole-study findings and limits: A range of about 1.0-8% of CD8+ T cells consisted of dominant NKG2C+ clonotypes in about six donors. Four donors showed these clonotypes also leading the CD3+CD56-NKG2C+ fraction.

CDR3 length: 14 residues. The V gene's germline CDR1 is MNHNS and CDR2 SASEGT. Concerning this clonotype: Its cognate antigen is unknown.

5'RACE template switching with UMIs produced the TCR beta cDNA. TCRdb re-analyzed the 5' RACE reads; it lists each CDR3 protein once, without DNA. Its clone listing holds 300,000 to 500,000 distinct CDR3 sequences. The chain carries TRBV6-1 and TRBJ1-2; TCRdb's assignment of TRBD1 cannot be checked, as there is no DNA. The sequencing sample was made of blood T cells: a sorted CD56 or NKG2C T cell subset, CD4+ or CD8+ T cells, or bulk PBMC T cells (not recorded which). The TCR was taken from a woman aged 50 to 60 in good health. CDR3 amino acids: CASSEGIPRAGYTF.